These 5 T cell receptor beta chains originate from one sample sequenced in a study of blood T cell repertoires in COVID-19. Data came from immunoSEQ multiplex PCR; TCRdb stores just in-frame clones and leaves some out. The sample has some 150,000 clones; 85% to 90% are singletons. The sequencing input was peripheral blood. Every receptor here comes from a man between 45 and 60 years old with active or convalescent COVID-19.

The gene calls are TRBV7-6 and TRBJ1-1; 8 bases line up with TRBD1. The length of the CDR3 is 14 residues. V lost 5 bases, J lost 4 bases, and 6 bases stayed unmatched. Germline V gene sequence: CDR1 SGHVS, CDR2 FNYEAQ. The CDR3 protein is CASSPQGASTEAFF. CDR3 DNA sequence: TGTGCCAGCAGCCCCCAGGGGGCTAGCACTGAAGCTTTCTTT.

This chain links TRBV5-6 with TRBJ2-3; TRBD2 matches at 9 bases. Germline loops: CDR1 SGHDT, CDR2 YYEEEE. The CDR3 extends over 17 amino acids. V gave up 7 bases and J gave up 1 base; unmatched junction bases: 13. The CDR3 here is CASLASTTSGRTDTQYF. CDR3 DNA: TGTGCCAGCCTAGCTTCTACGACTAGCGGACGCACAGATACGCAGTATTTT.

The chain recombines TRBV7-8 with TRBJ1-1; 8 bases agree with TRBD1. In germline, CDR1 is SGHVS, CDR2 FQNEAQ. V gave up 5 bases and J gave up 1 base; unmatched junction bases: 3. This CDR3 spans 14 amino acids. The CDR3 DNA follows: TGTGCCAGCAGCCGCGACAGGGGGAACACTGAAGCTTTCTTT. Translating it yields CASSRDRGNTEAFF.

This clone came up a few times. The chain employs TRBV2 and TRBJ1-5; 7 bases align to TRBD1. With 6 bases clipped from V and 0 bases from J, the junction kept 8 bases outside the gene matches. Per germline, CDR1 SNHLY and CDR2 FYNNEI. The CDR3 runs 16 residues. The CDR3 is CASRGGYLFSNQPQHF. CDR3 DNA sequence: TGTGCCAGCAGAGGGGGCTATCTTTTTAGCAATCAGCCCCAGCATTTT.

The chain employs TRBV15 and TRBJ2-3; 12 nucleotides line up with TRBD2. The CDR3 covers 15 residues. The V and J ends lost 2 bases and 3 bases, in that order; junction bases with no gene match: 0. The V gene's germline CDR1 is LNHNV and CDR2 YYDKDF (reference sequence). CDR3: CATSRLAGGTDTQYF. The CDR3 nucleotides are TGTGCCACCAGCAGACTAGCGGGAGGGACAGATACGCAGTATTTT.